This note documents a single T cell receptor (beta chain) sequence. Its target is unknown. These data belong to a study of tumor-infiltrating lymphocytes in primary liver carcinoma. Study-level background: Recorded tumor stage was T1-T3 N0M0, with diameters of roughly 4 to 11 cm. Sample yields of productive TCRbeta reads, ranging from roughly 3.65 to 7.13 million, were similar across tissue types. Study conclusions and caveats: CD4+ and CD8+ repertoires could not be compared in these unsorted bulk samples. The overlap of tumor-adjacent and tumor-blood pairs was smaller than that of tumor region pairs.

The researchers obtained blood RNA from unsorted whole blood and also extracted germline DNA. Trimming removed 5 bases at V and 5 bases at J, with 16 bases between. The CDR3 length is 16 residues. Germline values: CDR1 SNHLY, CDR2 FYNNEI. Production of TCR beta cDNA used approximately 480 ng total RNA together with a constant-region primer. For TCR beta, libraries were produced by three nested multiplex PCR rounds using slightly modified ARM-PCR. It was with TRBV1-TRBV30 forward primers and a C-beta reverse primer that the first two PCR rounds were run, at roughly 9 cycles each. TCRdb used MiXCR to reprocess the multiplex PCR reads, holding one entry per CDR3 protein. This sample has 330,000 or so distinct CDR3 sequences, with approximately 64% found just once.

This receptor was identified in a man aged 40-55 years with primary liver carcinoma and hepatitis B virus infection. V is TRBV2 and J is TRBJ1-6, with no clear D. Input material: peripheral blood. CDR3 amino acids: CASSRNRHGDNSPLHF. CDR3 DNA sequence: TGTGCCAGCAGTCGTAATCGACATGGCGATAATTCACCCCTCCACTTT.